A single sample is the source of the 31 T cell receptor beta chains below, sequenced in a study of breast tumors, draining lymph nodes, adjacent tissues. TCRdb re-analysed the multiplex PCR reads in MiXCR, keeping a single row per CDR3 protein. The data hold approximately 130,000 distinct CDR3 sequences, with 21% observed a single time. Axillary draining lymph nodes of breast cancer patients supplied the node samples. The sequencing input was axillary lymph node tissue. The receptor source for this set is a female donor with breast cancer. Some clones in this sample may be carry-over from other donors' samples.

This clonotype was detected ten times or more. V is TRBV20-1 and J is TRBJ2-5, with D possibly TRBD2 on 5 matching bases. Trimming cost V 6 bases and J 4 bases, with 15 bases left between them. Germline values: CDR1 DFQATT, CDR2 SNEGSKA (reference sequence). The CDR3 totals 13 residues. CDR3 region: CSAGSGVLETQYF. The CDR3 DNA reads TGCAGTGCGGGGAGTGGGGTGTTAGAGACCCAGTACTTC.

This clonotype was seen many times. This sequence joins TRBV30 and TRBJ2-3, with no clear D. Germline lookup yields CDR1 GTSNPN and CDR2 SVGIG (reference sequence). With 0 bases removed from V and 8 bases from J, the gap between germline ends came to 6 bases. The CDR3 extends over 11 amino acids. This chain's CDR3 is CAWSVKGTQYF. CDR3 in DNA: TGTGCCTGGAGTGTAAAGGGTACGCAGTATTTT.

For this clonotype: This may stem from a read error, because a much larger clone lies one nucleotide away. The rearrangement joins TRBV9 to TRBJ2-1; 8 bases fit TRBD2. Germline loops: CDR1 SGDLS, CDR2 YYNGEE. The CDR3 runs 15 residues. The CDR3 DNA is TGTGCCAGCAGCGCCAGCGGGAGTATCTACAATGGGCAGTTCTTC. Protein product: CASSASGSIYNGQFF.

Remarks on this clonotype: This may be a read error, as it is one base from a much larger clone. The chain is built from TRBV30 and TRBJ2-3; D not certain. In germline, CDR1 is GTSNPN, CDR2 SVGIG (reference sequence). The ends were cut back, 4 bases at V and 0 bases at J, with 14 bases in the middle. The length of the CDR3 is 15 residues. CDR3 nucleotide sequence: TGTGCCTGGAACCCCCCAGGTGAGAGCACAGATACGCAGTATTTT. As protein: CAWNPPGESTDTQYF.

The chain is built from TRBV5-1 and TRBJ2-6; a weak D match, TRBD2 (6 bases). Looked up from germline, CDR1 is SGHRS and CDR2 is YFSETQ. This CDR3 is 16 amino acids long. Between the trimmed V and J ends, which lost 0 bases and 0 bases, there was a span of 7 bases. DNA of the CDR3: TGCGCCAGCAGCTTGGAAGCGGGCTCTGGGGCCAACGTCCTGACTTTC. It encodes CASSLEAGSGANVLTF.

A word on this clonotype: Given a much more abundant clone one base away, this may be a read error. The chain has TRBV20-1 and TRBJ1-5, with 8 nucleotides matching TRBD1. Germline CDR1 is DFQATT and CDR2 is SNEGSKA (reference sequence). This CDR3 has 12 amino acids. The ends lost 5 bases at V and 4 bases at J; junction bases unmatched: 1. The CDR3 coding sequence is TGCAGTGCTGGACAGGGAAATCAGCCCCAGCATTTT. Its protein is CSAGQGNQPQHF.

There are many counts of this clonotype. The CDR3 DNA follows: TGTGCCAGCAGCTGGGGAGAGACCCAGTACTTC. Amino acid sequence: CASSWGETQYF. The rearrangement links TRBV11-2 to TRBJ2-5; D gene ambiguous. Per the germline V gene, CDR1 is SGHAT and CDR2 is FQNNGV. The CDR3 loop spans 11 amino acids. V shed 4 bases and J shed 4 bases, with 4 bases lying between them.

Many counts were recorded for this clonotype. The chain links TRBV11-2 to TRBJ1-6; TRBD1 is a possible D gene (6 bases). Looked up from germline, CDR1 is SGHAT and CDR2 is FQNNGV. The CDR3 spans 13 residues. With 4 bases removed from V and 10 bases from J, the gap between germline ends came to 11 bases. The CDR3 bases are TGTGCCAGCAGCTCCCCGGGGGGCTCACCCCTCCACTTT. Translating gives CASSSPGGSPLHF.

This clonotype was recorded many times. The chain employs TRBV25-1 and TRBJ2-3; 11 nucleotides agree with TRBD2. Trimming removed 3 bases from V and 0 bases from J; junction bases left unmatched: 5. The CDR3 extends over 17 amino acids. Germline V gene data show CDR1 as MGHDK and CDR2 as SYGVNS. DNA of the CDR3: TGTGCCAGCAGTGATGATCGACTAGCGGGAAGCACAGATACGCAGTATTTT. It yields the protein CASSDDRLAGSTDTQYF.

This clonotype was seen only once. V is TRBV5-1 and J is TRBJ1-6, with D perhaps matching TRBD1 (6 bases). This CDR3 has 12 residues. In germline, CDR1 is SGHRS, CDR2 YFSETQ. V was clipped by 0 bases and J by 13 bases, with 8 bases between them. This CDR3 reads CASSLEGGPLHF. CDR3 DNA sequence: TGCGCCAGCAGCTTGGAGGGGGGCCCCCTCCACTTT. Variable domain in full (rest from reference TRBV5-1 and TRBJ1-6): KAGVTQTPRYLIKTRGQQVTLSCSPISGHRSVSWYQQTPGQGLQFLFEYFSETQRNKGNFPGRFSGRQFSNSRSEMNVSTLELGDSALYLCASSLEGGPLHFGNGTRLTVT.

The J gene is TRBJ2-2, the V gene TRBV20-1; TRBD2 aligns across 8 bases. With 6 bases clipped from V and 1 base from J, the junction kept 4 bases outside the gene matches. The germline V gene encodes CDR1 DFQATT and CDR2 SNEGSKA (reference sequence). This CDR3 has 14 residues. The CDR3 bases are TGCAGTGCCCAGGCGGGGGGGAACACCGGGGAGCTGTTTTTT. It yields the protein CSAQAGGNTGELFF.

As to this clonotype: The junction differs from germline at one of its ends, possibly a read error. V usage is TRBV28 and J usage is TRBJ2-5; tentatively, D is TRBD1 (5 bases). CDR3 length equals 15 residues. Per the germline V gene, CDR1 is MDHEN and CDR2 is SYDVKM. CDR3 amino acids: CASSVRVGGRETQHF. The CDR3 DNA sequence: TGTGCCAGCAGTGTCAGGGTCGGCGGACGAGAGACCCAGCACTTC.

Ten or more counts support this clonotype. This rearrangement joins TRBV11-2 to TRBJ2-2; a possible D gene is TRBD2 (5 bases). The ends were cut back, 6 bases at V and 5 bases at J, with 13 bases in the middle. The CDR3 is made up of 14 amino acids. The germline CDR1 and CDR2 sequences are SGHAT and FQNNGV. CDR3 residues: CASSSARGTGELFF. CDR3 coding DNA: TGTGCCAGCAGTTCCGCCCGGGGAACCGGGGAGCTGTTTTTT.

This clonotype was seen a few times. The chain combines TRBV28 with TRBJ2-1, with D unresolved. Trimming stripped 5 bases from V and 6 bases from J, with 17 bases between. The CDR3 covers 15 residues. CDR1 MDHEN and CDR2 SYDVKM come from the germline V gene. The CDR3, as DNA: TGTGCCAGCAGTACGGACGTGGCAAGCAGCAATGAGCAGTTCTTC. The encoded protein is CASSTDVASSNEQFF. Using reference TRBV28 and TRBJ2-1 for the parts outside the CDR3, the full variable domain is DVKVTQSSRYLVKRTGEKVFLECVQDMDHENMFWYRQDPGLGLRLIYFSYDVKMKEKGDIPEGYSVSREKKERFSLILESASTNQTSMYLCASSTDVASSNEQFFGPGTRLTVL.

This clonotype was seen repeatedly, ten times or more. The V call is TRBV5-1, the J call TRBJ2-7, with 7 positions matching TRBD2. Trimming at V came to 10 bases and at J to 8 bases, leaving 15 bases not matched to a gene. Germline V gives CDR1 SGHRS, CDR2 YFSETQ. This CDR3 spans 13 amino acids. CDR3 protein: CALTGASGIKQYF. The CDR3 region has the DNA TGCGCCTTAACCGGGGCTAGCGGAATCAAGCAGTACTTC.

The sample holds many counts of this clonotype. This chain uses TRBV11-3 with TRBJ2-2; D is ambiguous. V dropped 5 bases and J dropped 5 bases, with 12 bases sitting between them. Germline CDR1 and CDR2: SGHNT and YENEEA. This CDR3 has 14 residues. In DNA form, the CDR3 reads TGTGCCAGCAGCCCTGCCTGGCAGACCGGGGAGCTGTTTTTT. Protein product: CASSPAWQTGELFF.

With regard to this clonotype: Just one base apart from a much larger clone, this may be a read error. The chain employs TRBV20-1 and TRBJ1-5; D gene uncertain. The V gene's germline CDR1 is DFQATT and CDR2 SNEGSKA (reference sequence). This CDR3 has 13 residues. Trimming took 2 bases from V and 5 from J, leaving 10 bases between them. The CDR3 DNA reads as TGCAGTGCTAGACCGGGAAGTGATCAGCCCCAGCATTTT. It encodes CSARPGSDQPQHF.

In DNA form, the CDR3 reads TGTGCCAGCAGCCAAACGTCCGGAGCGGGAGGGCCTTACAATGAGCAGTTCTTC. Translation gives CASSQTSGAGGPYNEQFF. The rearrangement joins TRBV3-1 to TRBJ2-1, with 10 nucleotides matching TRBD2. This CDR3 has 18 residues. CDR1 and CDR2 (germline): LGHDT, YNNKEL (reference sequence). V shed 2 bases and J 4 bases; nucleotides not matched to a gene: 11.

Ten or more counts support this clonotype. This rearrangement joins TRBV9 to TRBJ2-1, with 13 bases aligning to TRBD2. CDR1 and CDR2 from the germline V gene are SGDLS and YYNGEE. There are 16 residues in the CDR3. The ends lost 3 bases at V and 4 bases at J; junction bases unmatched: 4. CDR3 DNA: TGTGCCAGCAGCGCCCAACTAGCGGGAGGGTACAATGAGCAGTTCTTC. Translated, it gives CASSAQLAGGYNEQFF. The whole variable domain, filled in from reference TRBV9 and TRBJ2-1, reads DSGVTQTPKHLITATGQRVTLRCSPRSGDLSVYWYQQSLDQGLQFLIQYYNGEERAKGNILERFSAQQFPDLHSELNLSSLELGDSALYFCASSAQLAGGYNEQFFGPGTRLTVL.

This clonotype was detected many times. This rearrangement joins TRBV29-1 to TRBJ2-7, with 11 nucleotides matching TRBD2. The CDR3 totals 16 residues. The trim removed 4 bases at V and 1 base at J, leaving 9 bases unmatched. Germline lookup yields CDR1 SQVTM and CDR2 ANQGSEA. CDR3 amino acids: CSVVTSGREWSYEQYF. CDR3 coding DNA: TGCAGCGTTGTAACTAGCGGGAGAGAGTGGTCCTACGAGCAGTACTTC.

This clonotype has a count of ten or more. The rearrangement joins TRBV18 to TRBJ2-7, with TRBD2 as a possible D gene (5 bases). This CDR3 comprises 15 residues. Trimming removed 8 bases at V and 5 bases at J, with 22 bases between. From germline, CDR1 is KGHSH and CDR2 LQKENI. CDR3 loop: CASKQSLVAEDEQYF. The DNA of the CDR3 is TGTGCCAGCAAACAAAGCCTCGTTGCGGAGGACGAGCAGTACTTC.

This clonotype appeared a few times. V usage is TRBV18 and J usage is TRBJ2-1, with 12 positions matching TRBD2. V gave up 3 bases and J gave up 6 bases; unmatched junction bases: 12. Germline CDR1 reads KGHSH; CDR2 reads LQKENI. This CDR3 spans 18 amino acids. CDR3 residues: CASSPPGTSGSSGNEQFF. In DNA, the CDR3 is TGTGCCAGCTCACCCCCGGGGACTAGCGGGTCCTCCGGCAATGAGCAGTTCTTC.

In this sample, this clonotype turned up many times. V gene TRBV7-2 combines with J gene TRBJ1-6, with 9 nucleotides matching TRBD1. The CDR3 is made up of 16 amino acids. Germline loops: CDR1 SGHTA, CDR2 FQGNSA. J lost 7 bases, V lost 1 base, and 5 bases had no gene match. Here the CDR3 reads CASSLVTGGGNSPLHF. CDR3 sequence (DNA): TGTGCCAGCAGCTTAGTAACAGGGGGCGGGAATTCACCCCTCCACTTT.

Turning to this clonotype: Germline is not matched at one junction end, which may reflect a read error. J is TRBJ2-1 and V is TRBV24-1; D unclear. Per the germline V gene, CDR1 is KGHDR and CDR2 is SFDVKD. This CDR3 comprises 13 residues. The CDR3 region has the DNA TGTGCCACCAGCTTGACCCGGATGAATGAGCAGTCCTTC. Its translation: CATSLTRMNEQSF.

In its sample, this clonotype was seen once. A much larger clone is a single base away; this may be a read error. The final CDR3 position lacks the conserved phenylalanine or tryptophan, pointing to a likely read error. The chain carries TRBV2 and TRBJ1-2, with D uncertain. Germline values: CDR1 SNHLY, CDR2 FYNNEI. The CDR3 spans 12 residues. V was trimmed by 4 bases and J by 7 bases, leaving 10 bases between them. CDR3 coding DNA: TGTGCCAGCAGTGCACCCGGTGGTGGCTACACCCTC. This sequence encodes CASSAPGGGYTL.

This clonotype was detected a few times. CDR3 DNA sequence: TGTGCCAGCAGTTACTTCCGGCAGATTCTAGCCAAAAACATTCAGTACTTC. Translation gives CASSYFRQILAKNIQYF. This chain links TRBV6-6 with TRBJ2-4; D is uncertain. In germline, CDR1 is MNHNY, CDR2 SVGAGI (reference sequence). V was trimmed by 1 base and J by 0 bases, leaving 13 bases between them. There are 17 residues in the CDR3.

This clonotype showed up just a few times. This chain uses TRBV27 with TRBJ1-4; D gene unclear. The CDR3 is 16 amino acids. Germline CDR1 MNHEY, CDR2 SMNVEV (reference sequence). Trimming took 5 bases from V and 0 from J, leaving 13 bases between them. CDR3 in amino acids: CASSPYLQATNEKLFF. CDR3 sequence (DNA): TGTGCCAGCAGTCCTTACCTACAAGCAACTAATGAAAAACTGTTTTTT.

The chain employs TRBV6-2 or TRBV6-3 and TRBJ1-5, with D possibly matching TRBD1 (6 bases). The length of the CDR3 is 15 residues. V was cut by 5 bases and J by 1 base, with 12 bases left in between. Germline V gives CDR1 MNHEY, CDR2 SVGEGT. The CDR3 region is CASSPGDLSNQPQHF. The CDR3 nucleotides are TGTGCCAGCAGTCCAGGGGACTTAAGCAATCAGCCCCAGCATTTT.

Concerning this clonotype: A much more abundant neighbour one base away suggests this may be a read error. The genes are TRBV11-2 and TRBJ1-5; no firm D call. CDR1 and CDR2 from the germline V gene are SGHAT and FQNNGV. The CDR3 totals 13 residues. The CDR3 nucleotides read TGTGCCGGCAGCCTTAGCAGTCGGCAGCCCCAGCATTTT. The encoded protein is CAGSLSSRQPQHF.

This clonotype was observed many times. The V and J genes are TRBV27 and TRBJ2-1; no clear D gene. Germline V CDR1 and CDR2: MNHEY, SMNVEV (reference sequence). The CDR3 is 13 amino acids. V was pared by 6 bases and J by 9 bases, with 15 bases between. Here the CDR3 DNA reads TGTGCCAGCAGGGTAGGAAGTGGGATTGAGCAGTTCTTC. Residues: CASRVGSGIEQFF.

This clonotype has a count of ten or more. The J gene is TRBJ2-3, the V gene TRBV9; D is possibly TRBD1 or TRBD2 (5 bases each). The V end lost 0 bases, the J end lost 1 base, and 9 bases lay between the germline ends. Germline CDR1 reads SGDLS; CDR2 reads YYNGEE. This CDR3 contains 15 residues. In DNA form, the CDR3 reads TGTGCCAGCAGCGTAGGTGGGGGTCGCACAGATACGCAGTATTTT. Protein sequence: CASSVGGGRTDTQYF.